This T cell receptor beta chain comes out of a study of siplizumab effects on memory and regulatory T cells. General study findings and limits: The diversity of naive T cells seemed greater than that of memory cells, and their alloresponse contribution seemed major. The alloreactive clones that mapped to unstimulated subsets made up only a minor fraction.

Clones were read by immunoSEQ multiplex PCR, and TCRdb kept only the in-frame ones, dropping some. This table has 75,000 to 95,000 clones, around 89% appearing once. Trimming stripped 3 bases from V and 3 bases from J, with 8 bases between. CDR1 MRHNA and CDR2 SNTAGT come from the germline V gene. This CDR3 is 13 amino acids long. Details on this clone: Antigen specificity is unknown.

This TCR was sampled from a human donor in good health. The chain employs TRBV6-4 and TRBJ1-1, with no clear D. Sequenced: CD4+ T cells sorted from blood. As DNA, the CDR3 is TGTGCCAGCAGTGAATTTAGAGACACTGAAGCTTTCTTT. Residues: CASSEFRDTEAFF.